These 27 T cell receptor beta chains were sequenced from one sample in a study of T-cell reconstitution after alpha-beta-depleted transplantation in children. During its preparation, the TCRbeta library received unique molecular identifiers. TCRdb re-analysed the PCR reads in MiXCR, keeping a single row per CDR3 protein. The data show roughly 790,000 distinct CDR3 sequences, approximately 15% seen once. Here the sequenced sample was PBMCs, mostly from graft donor cells, taken 360 days after TCRalphabeta/CD19-depleted stem cell transplant. These receptors came from a male patient younger than 18 who had a stem cell transplant for acute lymphoblastic leukemia, so the T cells may come from the graft donor.

This chain links TRBV7-9 with TRBJ2-3, with 7 positions matching TRBD1. Per the germline V gene, CDR1 is SEHNR and CDR2 is FQNEAQ (reference sequence). This CDR3 spans 15 amino acids. J lost 2 bases, V lost 5 bases, and 7 bases had no gene match. The CDR3 nucleotides read TGTGCCAGCAGCGCCGGGACAGACGCCACAGATACGCAGTATTTT. Protein product: CASSAGTDATDTQYF.

This clonotype has just a few counts. The V and J genes are TRBV14 and TRBJ2-7; tentative D call: TRBD1 (5 bases). The V end was cut by 1 base, the J end by 4 bases, with 14 bases between. Germline CDR1 SGHDN, CDR2 FVKESK. CDR3 size: 15 residues. The CDR3 loop reads CASSQGWTTIYEQYF. CDR3 nucleotide sequence: TGTGCCAGCAGCCAAGGGTGGACAACCATTTACGAGCAGTACTTC.

This clonotype was found a few times. The chain is built from TRBV9 and TRBJ2-2; TRBD1 or TRBD2 may be the D gene (5 bases each). CDR1 SGDLS and CDR2 YYNGEE come from the germline V gene. The length of the CDR3 is 16 residues. V lost 3 bases, J lost 0 bases, and 12 bases lay in between. CDR3 amino acids: CASSGFGTPNTGELFF. Here the CDR3 DNA reads TGTGCCAGCAGCGGTTTCGGGACCCCGAACACCGGGGAGCTGTTTTTT.

CDR3 residues: CASSLVGQGRHDIQYF. CDR3 bases: TGCGCCAGCAGCTTGGTAGGGCAGGGCCGCCACGATATCCAGTATTTT. The chain combines TRBV5-1 with TRBJ2-3; possible D gene TRBD1, 5 bases. The CDR3 has 16 amino acids. Germline assignment: CDR1 SGHRS and CDR2 YFSETQ. V dropped 0 bases and J dropped 12 bases, with 23 bases sitting between them.

V is TRBV6-5 and J is TRBJ2-7; unclear D gene. The germline V gene encodes CDR1 MNHEY and CDR2 SVGAGI. This CDR3 is built from 14 residues. Trimming removed 4 bases from V and 1 base from J, with 11 bases in between. The DNA for the CDR3 is TGTGCCAGCAGTTTTCAAACCGGTTCCTACGAGCAGTACTTC. Its protein is CASSFQTGSYEQYF.

The V and J genes are TRBV12-3 or TRBV12-4 and TRBJ1-5; D is ambiguous. The CDR3 has 11 residues. Trimming stripped 3 bases from V and 11 bases from J, with 8 bases between. As DNA, the CDR3 is TGTGCCAGCAGTTTGACCCAAACCCAGCATTTT. Its protein is CASSLTQTQHF.

This clonotype turned up a few times. The chain uses TRBV7-9 and TRBJ2-2; 8 bases map to TRBD2. Trimming removed 1 base from V and 3 bases from J; junction bases left unmatched: 1. Looked up from germline, CDR1 is SEHNR and CDR2 is FQNEAQ (reference sequence). CDR3 size: 15 residues. CDR3 sequence reads: CASSLVTSDTGELFF. CDR3 coding DNA: TGTGCCAGCAGCTTAGTGACTAGCGACACCGGGGAGCTGTTTTTT.

V usage is TRBV4-2 and J usage is TRBJ2-7; 10 nucleotides line up with TRBD1. The CDR3 consists of 15 residues. Germline assignment: CDR1 LGHNA and CDR2 YNFKEQ. V trimming: 1 base; J trimming: 3 bases; junction bases outside the gene matches: 3. The CDR3 region has the DNA TGTGCCAGCAGCCAAGCCTGGACAGGGGGCTACGAGCAGTACTTC. Translated: CASSQAWTGGYEQYF.

This clonotype was picked up a small number of times. The J gene is TRBJ2-7, the V gene TRBV20-1, with D unclear. CDR1 is DFQATT and CDR2 is SNEGSKA in the germline V gene (reference sequence). This CDR3 contains 13 residues. Trimming pared 5 bases from V and 2 bases from J, leaving 13 bases between. CDR3 bases: TGCAGTGCTTTGCTTGGCAGTCCCTACGAGCAGTACTTC. It is translated as CSALLGSPYEQYF.

This clonotype was observed many times. A read error may produce the germline difference seen at one junction end. The gene calls are TRBV5-1 and TRBJ2-4; D possibly corresponds to TRBD2 (7 bases). Germline CDR1 reads SGHRS; CDR2 reads YFSETQ. The CDR3 consists of 14 residues. The CDR3 sequence: CASSLGGGKNIQYF. The CDR3 DNA sequence: TGTGCCAGCAGCCTAGGGGGGGGAAAAAACATTCAGTACTTC.

This clonotype was detected only a few times. This chain uses TRBV27 with TRBJ2-5, with TRBD2 matching over 12 bases. The ends lost 8 bases at V and 5 bases at J; junction bases unmatched: 9. Germline lookup yields CDR1 MNHEY and CDR2 SMNVEV (reference sequence). CDR3 length equals 15 residues. The CDR3 sequence: CASGPSGRADETQYF. The CDR3 region has the DNA TGTGCCAGCGGACCTAGCGGGAGGGCGGACGAGACCCAGTACTTC.

This clonotype has a handful of counts. Here the CDR3 reads CSARVPDSYEQYF. The CDR3 nucleotides are TGCAGTGCTAGAGTGCCAGACTCCTACGAGCAGTACTTC. V is TRBV20-1 and J is TRBJ2-7; unclear D gene. The germline V and J ends were trimmed by 1 base and 0 bases, with 7 bases remaining between them. CDR3 length: 13 residues. Germline V gives CDR1 DFQATT, CDR2 SNEGSKA (reference sequence).

This clonotype was counted only a few times. The chain uses TRBV12-5 and TRBJ2-1; D perhaps matches TRBD1 (5 bases). CDR1 LGHNT and CDR2 FRNRAP come from the germline V gene. The CDR3 contains 14 residues. Trimming removed 6 bases at V and 0 bases at J, with 9 bases between. CDR3 residues: CASGAGFSYNEQFF. The DNA for the CDR3 is TGTGCTAGTGGGGCAGGGTTCTCCTACAATGAGCAGTTCTTC.

The chain combines TRBV7-7 with TRBJ2-3, with a weak D call TRBD2 (6 bases). Trimming left V 2 bases short and J 4 bases short, with 16 bases between. The germline gives CDR1 SSHAT, CDR2 FNYEAQ (reference sequence). The CDR3 extends over 16 amino acids. In DNA, the CDR3 is TGTGCCAGCAGCTTACGAGCGGGCCCGCCACCAGATACGCAGTATTTT. Protein sequence: CASSLRAGPPPDTQYF.

This clonotype has ten or more counts. The genes are TRBV4-1 and TRBJ2-5; 8 bases match TRBD2. Germline loops: CDR1 MGHRA, CDR2 YSYEKL. V lost 2 bases and J lost 5; bases outside the gene matches: 4. The CDR3 sequence is 14 residues long. As DNA, the CDR3 is TGCGCCAGCAGCCAAAGCGGGAGTAGGGAGACCCAGTACTTC. It encodes CASSQSGSRETQYF.

The table lists this clonotype with a few counts. V usage is TRBV24-1 and J usage is TRBJ2-1; D is unresolved. The CDR3 has 14 amino acids. CDR1 and CDR2 from the germline V gene are KGHDR and SFDVKD. With 7 bases removed from V and 4 bases from J, the gap between germline ends came to 13 bases. The CDR3 is CATSPGALYNEQFF. The CDR3 coding sequence is TGTGCCACCAGCCCCGGCGCGCTGTACAATGAGCAGTTCTTC.

The CDR3 DNA reads TGCGCCAGCAGCTTGAGGACAGGAACTATCTATGGCTACACCTTC. It yields the protein CASSLRTGTIYGYTF. The V call is TRBV5-1, the J call TRBJ1-2; TRBD1 matches at 7 bases. The trim removed 1 base at V and 4 bases at J, leaving 7 bases unmatched. Germline lookup yields CDR1 SGHRS and CDR2 YFSETQ. The CDR3 has 15 amino acids.

CDR3 in DNA: TGCAGCTTTGCTCATAGGGGAGGGCCTGGAAATGAGCAGTTCTTC. Protein sequence: CSFAHRGGPGNEQFF. V and J are TRBV29-1 and TRBJ2-1; 7 bases align to TRBD2. The CDR3 is made up of 15 amino acids. CDR1 is SQVTM and CDR2 is ANQGSEA in the germline V gene. V trimming: 8 bases; J trimming: 7 bases; junction bases outside the gene matches: 17.

The V gene is TRBV10-3, the J gene TRBJ2-1; 7 bases are shared with TRBD2. The CDR3 totals 16 residues. Germline loops: CDR1 ENHRY, CDR2 SYGVKD. The ends lost 3 bases at V and 6 bases at J; junction bases unmatched: 11. The CDR3 loop is CAISDPEASGSNEQFF. The CDR3 bases are TGTGCCATCAGTGATCCCGAGGCTAGCGGAAGCAATGAGCAGTTCTTC.

This chain uses TRBV29-1 with TRBJ2-5, with a weak D call TRBD2 (6 bases). Trimming stripped 4 bases from V and 2 bases from J, with 17 bases between. Germline V gene sequence: CDR1 SQVTM, CDR2 ANQGSEA. The CDR3 is 15 residues long. CDR3 in amino acids: CSVGKRGSWQETQYF. CDR3 bases: TGCAGCGTTGGCAAACGGGGGTCTTGGCAAGAGACCCAGTACTTC.

The chain couples TRBV6-5 to TRBJ1-1, with 7 bases aligning to TRBD1. Germline values: CDR1 MNHEY, CDR2 SVGAGI. This CDR3 comprises 15 residues. Losses at the gene ends were 0 bases for V and 4 bases for J; bases not matched to a gene: 5. CDR3 in DNA: TGTGCCAGCAGTTACTCAACCAGGGGGAGCACTGAAGCTTTCTTT. Its protein is CASSYSTRGSTEAFF.

In its sample, this clonotype was seen a few times. The chain has TRBV12-3 or TRBV12-4 and TRBJ2-7; the D is unclear. CDR3 size: 16 residues. The V and J ends lost 6 bases and 4 bases respectively, with 22 bases between them. For the CDR3, the DNA is TGTGCCAGCAGCTCCATCGGTCTCGCGGCCAGGTACGAGCAGTACTTC. Protein product: CASSSIGLAARYEQYF.

The chain carries TRBV5-1 and TRBJ2-1; D call uncertain. This CDR3 comprises 14 residues. Germline assignment: CDR1 SGHRS and CDR2 YFSETQ. The V end lost 0 bases, the J end lost 4 bases, and 8 bases lay between the germline ends. CDR3 nucleotide sequence: TGCGCCAGCAGCTTGGGTTCCTGGTACAATGAGCAGTTCTTC. Protein product: CASSLGSWYNEQFF.

The sample holds a few counts of this clonotype. CDR3 amino acids: CATSTGLAHSNEQFF. CDR3 nucleotide sequence: TGTGCCACCAGCACGGGGCTAGCGCACAGCAATGAGCAGTTCTTC. The chain combines TRBV15 with TRBJ2-1; weak D call: TRBD2 (6 bases). V gave up 4 bases and J gave up 6 bases, with 16 bases separating them. Germline V gives CDR1 LNHNV, CDR2 YYDKDF (reference sequence). CDR3 size: 15 residues.

This clonotype was seen just once. V gene TRBV20-1 combines with J gene TRBJ2-5; the D call may be TRBD1 or TRBD2 (5 bases each). The length of the CDR3 is 16 residues. The germline CDR1 and CDR2 sequences are DFQATT and SNEGSKA (reference sequence). Deletions cut 4 bases from V and 5 bases from J, with 23 bases between. CDR3 DNA: TGCAGTGCTACTCCGCCCGGGGCCAGAAGACGGGAGACCCAGTACTTC. This codes for CSATPPGARRRETQYF.

The table lists this clonotype with a few counts. This sequence joins TRBV5-1 and TRBJ2-7, with TRBD1 identical over 8 bases. CDR1 is SGHRS, CDR2 YFSETQ, per germline. The CDR3 runs 14 residues. The V gene end was trimmed by 4 bases and the J gene end by 5 bases; junction bases not matched to a gene: 8. This chain's CDR3 is CASSRRTGTDEQYF. Written as DNA, the CDR3 is TGCGCCAGCAGCAGAAGGACAGGGACGGACGAGCAGTACTTC.

This clonotype came up many times. The chain carries TRBV5-1 and TRBJ2-1; D not resolved. The germline V and J ends were trimmed by 3 bases and 1 base, with 11 bases remaining between them. Germline V CDR1 and CDR2: SGHRS, YFSETQ. This CDR3 has 15 amino acids. CDR3: CASSSFGSSYNEQFF. CDR3 nucleotide sequence: TGCGCCAGCAGCTCGTTTGGCTCGTCCTACAATGAGCAGTTCTTC.